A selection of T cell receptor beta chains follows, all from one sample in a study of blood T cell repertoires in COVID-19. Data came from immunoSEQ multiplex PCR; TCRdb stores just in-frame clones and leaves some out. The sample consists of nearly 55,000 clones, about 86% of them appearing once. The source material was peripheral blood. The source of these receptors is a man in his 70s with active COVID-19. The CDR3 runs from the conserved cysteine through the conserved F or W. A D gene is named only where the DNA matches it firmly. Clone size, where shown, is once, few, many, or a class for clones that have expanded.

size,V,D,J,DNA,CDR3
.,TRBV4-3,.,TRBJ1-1,TGCGCCAGCAGCCAAGATTGGGGCGGGGATTTGAACACTGAAGCTTTCTTT,CASSQDWGGDLNTEAFF
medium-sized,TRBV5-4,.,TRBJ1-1,TGTGCCAGCAGCTTGAAGGTTATCGCAGGAATGATGAACACTGAAGCTTTCTTT,CASSLKVIAGMMNTEAFF
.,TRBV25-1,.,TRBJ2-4,TGTGCCAGCAGTGAATCAGGGGACACGAACATTCAGTACTTC,CASSESGDTNIQYF
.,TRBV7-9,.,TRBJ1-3,TGTGCCAGCAGCTCCGACGGGAAAATCTCTGGAAACACCATATATTTT,CASSSDGKISGNTIYF
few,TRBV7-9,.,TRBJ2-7,TGTGCCAGCACCGAGGCGGCAGCCAACTACGAGCAGTACTTC,CASTEAAANYEQYF
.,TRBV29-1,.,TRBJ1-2,TGCAGCGTTGGGAAGCCCCAGGGTGGCTACACCTTC,CSVGKPQGGYTF
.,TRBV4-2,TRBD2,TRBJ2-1,TGTGCCAGCACCTTTACTAGCGGGGGGGCGTACAATGAGCAGTTCTTC,CASTFTSGGAYNEQFF
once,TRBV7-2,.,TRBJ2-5,TGTGCCAGCAGCTTAGCGGGGGGCCAAGAGACCCAGTACTTC,CASSLAGGQETQYF
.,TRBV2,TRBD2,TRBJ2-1,TGTGCCAGCAGCCAACGGTTAGCGGGGGGCACCAATGAGCAGTTCTTC,CASSQRLAGGTNEQFF
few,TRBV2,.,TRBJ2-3,TGTGCCAGCAGTGAAAACAGGGACACAGATACGCAGTATTTT,CASSENRDTDTQYF
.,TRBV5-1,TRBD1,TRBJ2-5,TGCGCCAGCAGCTTGGGAGACAGGGTCACGAAGACCCAGTACTTC,CASSLGDRVTKTQYF